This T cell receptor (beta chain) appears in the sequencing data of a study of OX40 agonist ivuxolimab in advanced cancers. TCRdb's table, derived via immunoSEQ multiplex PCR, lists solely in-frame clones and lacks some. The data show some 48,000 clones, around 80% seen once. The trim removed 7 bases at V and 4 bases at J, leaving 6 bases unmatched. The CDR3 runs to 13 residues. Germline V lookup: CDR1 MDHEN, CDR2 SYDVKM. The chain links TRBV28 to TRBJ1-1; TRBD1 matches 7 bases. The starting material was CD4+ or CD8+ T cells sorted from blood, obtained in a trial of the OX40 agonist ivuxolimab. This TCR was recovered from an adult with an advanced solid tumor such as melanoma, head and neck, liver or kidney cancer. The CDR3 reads CASNIQGITEAFF. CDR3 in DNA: TGTGCCAGCAACATACAGGGGATCACTGAAGCTTTCTTT.